These 20 T cell receptor beta chains were sequenced from one sample in a study of human T cells and chemical hapten exposure. TCRdb re-called the RACE reads through MiXCR, storing one row per CDR3 protein. The sample lists around 99,000 distinct CDR3 sequences, around 12% occurring once. As to time point: patch test 1, 2 weeks after DPC sensitization. Treatment defined: therapeutic diphenylcyclopropenone sensitization with weekly scalp DPC. Sequencing was performed on whole blood, taken in connection with sensitization to the hapten diphenylcyclopropenone (DPC). The receptors were gathered from a woman between 35 and 50 years old with alopecia areata. Some clones in this sample may be carry-over from other donors' samples.

This clonotype was counted ten times or more. The chain carries TRBV7-3 and TRBJ2-3; 8 positions match TRBD1. Germline lookup yields CDR1 SGHTA and CDR2 FQGTGA. The CDR3 consists of 16 residues. The junction had 6 bases not matched to a gene; V was cut back by 2 bases and J by 2 bases. For the CDR3, the DNA is TGTGCCAGCAGCTTAGGCGGGACAGGATTCACAGATACGCAGTATTTT. Its protein product is CASSLGGTGFTDTQYF.

In this sample, this clonotype turned up many times. The V gene is TRBV4-2, the J gene TRBJ2-3, with D tentatively TRBD2 (5 bases). Germline CDR1 is LGHNA and CDR2 is YNFKEQ. With 0 bases removed from V and 4 bases from J, the gap between germline ends came to 17 bases. The CDR3 has 17 amino acids. For the CDR3, the DNA is TGTGCCAGCAGCCAAGAAGGGCAGCGGTCTCTTGCAGATACGCAGTATTTT. Residues: CASSQEGQRSLADTQYF.

This clonotype came up a few times. The chain couples TRBV28 to TRBJ2-3, with D possibly being TRBD1 or TRBD2 (6 bases each). The CDR3 is 16 amino acids. Deletions cut 5 bases from V and 3 bases from J, with 18 bases between. CDR1 MDHEN and CDR2 SYDVKM come from the germline V gene. CDR3 in DNA: TGTGCCAGCAGTCCCCCCGAGGGGGGCAGGACAGATACGCAGTATTTT. Its protein is CASSPPEGGRTDTQYF.

Many counts were recorded for this clonotype. V usage is TRBV19 and J usage is TRBJ1-5, with D possibly matching TRBD1 (5 bases). The ends were cut back, 6 bases at V and 1 base at J, with 10 bases in the middle. The germline gives CDR1 LNHDA, CDR2 SQIVND (reference sequence). The CDR3 is 14 amino acids. The DNA of the CDR3 is TGTGCCAGTAGCCACCGGGACAGCAATCAGCCCCAGCATTTT. This translates into CASSHRDSNQPQHF.

This clonotype was found a few times. The chain carries TRBV7-2 and TRBJ2-3, with no clear D. The CDR3 is 12 residues long. From germline, CDR1 is SGHTA and CDR2 FQGNSA. Trimming took 4 bases from V and 2 from J, leaving 4 bases between them. The CDR3, as DNA: TGTGCCAGCAGCTCCTACACAGATACGCAGTATTTT. It codes for CASSSYTDTQYF.

This chain joins TRBV20-1 and TRBJ2-3; D remains unclear. The germline gives CDR1 DFQATT, CDR2 SNEGSKA (reference sequence). The CDR3 runs to 13 residues. Trimming pared 1 base from V and 0 bases from J, leaving 5 bases between. The chain's CDR3 is CSARGASTDTQYF. CDR3 sequence (DNA): TGCAGTGCTAGAGGGGCTAGCACAGATACGCAGTATTTT.

This clonotype has a handful of counts. CDR3 protein: CATGPPTSPASNEQFF. The CDR3 DNA is TGTGCCACCGGGCCCCCAACTAGTCCGGCCAGCAATGAGCAGTTCTTC. This chain uses TRBV24-1 with TRBJ2-1; D may be TRBD2 (5 bases). The V gene lost 9 bases and the J gene lost 6 bases, with 23 bases spanning the gap. CDR1 is KGHDR and CDR2 is SFDVKD in the germline V gene. The CDR3 loop spans 16 amino acids.

This rearrangement joins TRBV5-4 to TRBJ2-7; D is possibly TRBD2 (5 bases). V gave up 0 bases and J gave up 2 bases, with 24 bases separating them. The germline V gene has CDR1 SGHNT and CDR2 YYREEE (reference sequence). This CDR3 spans 19 amino acids. CDR3 DNA: TGTGCCAGCAGCTTGGGGGCCATCGGAGGCGGTAGGAGAACCTACGAGCAGTACTTC. Amino acid sequence: CASSLGAIGGGRRTYEQYF.

This clonotype was observed a few times. The CDR3 is CSARPLASPYNEQFF. DNA for the CDR3: TGCAGTGCTAGGCCCCTTGCTAGCCCCTACAATGAGCAGTTCTTC. This chain joins TRBV20-1 and TRBJ2-1, with a tentative D call TRBD2 (5 bases). With 3 bases removed from V and 2 bases from J, the gap between germline ends came to 14 bases. The length of the CDR3 is 15 residues. Germline-derived CDR1 and CDR2 are DFQATT and SNEGSKA (reference sequence).

This clonotype was picked up a small number of times. The chain employs TRBV19 and TRBJ2-5; TRBD2 matches 10 bases. The CDR3 is 17 residues long. Losses at the gene ends were 4 bases for V and 6 bases for J; bases not matched to a gene: 14. Looked up from germline, CDR1 is LNHDA and CDR2 is SQIVND (reference sequence). The DNA of the CDR3 is TGTGCCAGTAGTAACGACCCACTAGCGGGAATCAGGAAGACCCAGTACTTC. Its protein product is CASSNDPLAGIRKTQYF. The complete variable domain, with remaining parts taken from reference TRBV19 and TRBJ2-5, reads DGGITQSPKYLFRKEGQNVTLSCEQNLNHDAMYWYRQDPGQGLRLIYYSQIVNDFQKGDIAEGYSVSREKKESFPLTVTSAQKNPTAFYLCASSNDPLAGIRKTQYFGPGTRLLVL.

V is TRBV5-1 and J is TRBJ2-7, with 10 nucleotides matching TRBD2. This CDR3 is 17 amino acids long. CDR1 and CDR2 (germline): SGHRS, YFSETQ. The junction had 12 bases not matched to a gene; V was cut back by 3 bases and J by 3 bases. CDR3 region: CASSSLLGLAEGYEQYF. DNA of the CDR3: TGCGCCAGCAGCTCCCTGCTCGGACTAGCGGAAGGCTACGAGCAGTACTTC.

This clonotype was detected only a few times. The chain couples TRBV5-5 to TRBJ2-1, with 10 bases identical to TRBD2. V lost 4 bases to trimming and J lost 4 bases; unmatched junction nucleotides: 8. The CDR3 extends over 16 amino acids. The germline V gene encodes CDR1 SGHKS and CDR2 YYEKEE (reference sequence). CDR3 sequence reads: CASSPGLAAPYNEQFF. The CDR3 nucleotides read TGTGCCAGCAGCCCCGGACTAGCGGCACCATACAATGAGCAGTTCTTC.

In its sample, this clonotype was seen a few times. The J gene is TRBJ1-5, the V gene TRBV20-1; 8 positions match TRBD1. From germline, CDR1 is DFQATT and CDR2 SNEGSKA (reference sequence). Unmatched junction bases numbered 6, after V lost 6 bases and J lost 2 bases. This CDR3 has 14 residues. For the CDR3, the DNA is TGCAGTGCCCCGGACAGGGTGCGCAATCAGCCCCAGCATTTT. Translating gives CSAPDRVRNQPQHF.

At least ten counts were recorded for this clonotype. This rearrangement joins TRBV5-6 to TRBJ2-1; D is undetermined. Trimming took 1 base from V and 3 from J, leaving 5 bases between them. The CDR3 has 13 residues. Germline assignment: CDR1 SGHDT and CDR2 YYEEEE. CDR3 sequence reads: CASSLLVYNEQFF. The CDR3 bases are TGTGCCAGCAGCTTGTTAGTCTACAATGAGCAGTTCTTC.

This clonotype appeared a few times. The J gene is TRBJ2-2, the V gene TRBV2, with D possibly matching TRBD1 (6 bases). Germline CDR1 is SNHLY and CDR2 is FYNNEI. The CDR3 totals 14 residues. V lost 6 bases, J lost 5 bases, and 13 bases lay in between. The CDR3 is CASRQGWVTGELFF. The CDR3 DNA follows: TGTGCCAGCAGACAGGGTTGGGTGACCGGGGAGCTGTTTTTT.

The gene calls are TRBV5-5 and TRBJ2-7; D is uncertain. V was cut by 4 bases and J by 2 bases, with 28 bases left in between. The CDR3 consists of 19 residues. Germline values: CDR1 SGHKS, CDR2 YYEKEE (reference sequence). CDR3: CASSLPVSFRGLEPYEQYF. CDR3 DNA sequence: TGTGCCAGCAGCCTTCCCGTAAGCTTCCGAGGCCTTGAGCCCTACGAGCAGTACTTC.

This clonotype appeared a few times. The V and J genes are TRBV12-3 or TRBV12-4 and TRBJ2-5; D not certain. V was trimmed by 3 bases and J by 4 bases, leaving 3 bases between them. The CDR3 loop spans 11 amino acids. This chain's CDR3 is CASSFSETQYF. In DNA, the CDR3 is TGTGCCAGCAGTTTCTCAGAGACCCAGTACTTC.

In its sample, this clonotype was seen many times. This chain uses TRBV7-6 with TRBJ2-2; D not resolved. The germline V gene encodes CDR1 SGHVS and CDR2 FNYEAQ. Trimming removed 2 bases at V and 6 bases at J, with 4 bases between. The CDR3 is made up of 12 amino acids. The CDR3 nucleotides are TGTGCCAGCAGCTTATTTCCCGGGGAGCTGTTTTTT. This sequence encodes CASSLFPGELFF.

The chain has TRBV20-1 and TRBJ2-7; 8 bases are shared with TRBD1. The germline V gene encodes CDR1 DFQATT and CDR2 SNEGSKA (reference sequence). This CDR3 contains 14 residues. Trimming cost V 5 bases and J 7 bases; bases outside gene matches: 13. Here the CDR3 reads CSAVAGTGPEEQYF. The CDR3 coding sequence is TGCAGTGCTGTGGCCGGGACAGGACCTGAGGAGCAGTACTTC.

Many counts were recorded for this clonotype. The chain has TRBV9 and TRBJ2-1; 11 bases agree with TRBD2. V lost 3 bases, J lost 9 bases, and 8 bases stayed unmatched. The CDR3 sequence is 15 residues long. Germline V gene sequence: CDR1 SGDLS, CDR2 YYNGEE. The CDR3 DNA sequence: TGTGCCAGCAGCGCGCCGGGACTAGCGGTTGGTGAGCAGTTCTTC. Translated: CASSAPGLAVGEQFF.